The clone carrying this TCR beta chain was counted a few times. The CDR3 consists of 13 residues. The ends were cut back, 0 bases at V and 2 bases at J, with 2 bases in the middle. Germline CDR1 is SGHDT and CDR2 is YYEEEE. This sample stems from a study of PD-1 blockade in classical Hodgkin lymphoma. Profiled with immunoSEQ multiplex PCR; TCRdb holds only in-frame clones, not every one. The sample lists about 43,000 clones, over 65% seen once, with 2.5% to 3% in the top ten. Each patient relapsed following autologous stem cell transplantation, and prior brentuximab vedotin exposure differed. This sequence was found in a human donor with classical Hodgkin lymphoma. The sequencing here drew on peripheral blood mononuclear cells (PBMCs), taken before the second cycle of nivolumab. This rearrangement joins TRBV5-6 to TRBJ2-2; D is uncertain. The CDR3 sequence is CASSLANTGELFF. The CDR3 DNA reads TGTGCCAGCAGCTTGGCTAACACCGGGGAGCTGTTTTTT.